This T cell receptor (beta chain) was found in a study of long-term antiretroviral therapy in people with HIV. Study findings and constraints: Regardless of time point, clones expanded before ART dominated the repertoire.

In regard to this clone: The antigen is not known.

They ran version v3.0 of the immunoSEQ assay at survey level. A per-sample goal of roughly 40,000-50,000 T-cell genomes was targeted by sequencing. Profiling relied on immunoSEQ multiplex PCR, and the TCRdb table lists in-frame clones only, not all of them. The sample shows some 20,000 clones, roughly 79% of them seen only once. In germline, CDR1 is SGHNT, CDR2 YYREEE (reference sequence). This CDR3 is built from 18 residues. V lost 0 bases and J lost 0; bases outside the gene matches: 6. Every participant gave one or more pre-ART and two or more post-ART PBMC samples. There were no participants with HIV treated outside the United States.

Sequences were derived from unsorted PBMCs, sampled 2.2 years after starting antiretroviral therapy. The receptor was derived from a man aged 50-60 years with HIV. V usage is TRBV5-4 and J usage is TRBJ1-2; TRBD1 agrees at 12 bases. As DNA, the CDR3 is TGTGCCAGCAGCTTGGTACCCGGGACAGGGGGCTCTAACTATGGCTACACCTTC. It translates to CASSLVPGTGGSNYGYTF.